This T cell receptor (beta chain) is drawn from a study of CD8+CD57+ T cells in acquired aplastic anemia. Study details: The sorted CD4+ and CD8+ cells yielded an average around 3.2 ug of DNA.

About this clonotype: Its specificity is not known.

Study-wide findings and caveats: Levels of CD8+ Simpson's diversity were not significantly distinct in patients versus controls. Researchers report that 25 to 30 CD8+ CDR3 sequences appeared in both patients and controls.

TCR beta VDJ and CDR3 profiling used genomic DNA as template. In TCRdb, the reads were re-called with MiXCR into one record per CDR3 protein. This table holds over 150,000 distinct CDR3 sequences, about half found once. CDR1 is LNHNV and CDR2 is YYDKDF in the germline V gene (reference sequence). The CDR3 is 14 amino acids. V shed 8 bases and J shed 9 bases, with 20 bases lying between them. Patients sequenced had flow cytometry evidence of CD8+CD57+ cell expansion. The sequence derives from a human donor with aplastic anemia. V is TRBV15 and J is TRBJ2-1, with a possible D match to TRBD2 (6 bases). Sequenced material: sorted CD4+, CD8+, or CD8+CD57+ T cells (not recorded which) from PBMCs. The chain's CDR3 is CATARRENGGEQFF. The CDR3 DNA reads as TGTGCCACCGCACGGAGGGAAAACGGGGGTGAGCAGTTCTTC.